Below are 13 T cell receptor beta chains sequenced from a single sample in a study of shared clonotypes between healthy human individuals. The data were produced by immunoSEQ multiplex PCR, yet TCRdb's version contains in-frame clones alone and is incomplete. The sample shows fewer than 700,000 clones, roughly 96% of them seen only once. Positively selected for CCR7, the CD45RO-negative cells used as naive CD8 cells excluded terminally differentiated effector memory CD45RA+ cells. Sequenced: naive CD8+ T cells sorted from blood. The receptors derive from a woman aged 25 to 39 in good health.

V gene TRBV6-5 combines with J gene TRBJ1-1; D possibly corresponds to TRBD1 (6 bases). The germline V gene has CDR1 MNHEY and CDR2 SVGAGI. The CDR3 runs to 13 residues. The germline V and J ends were trimmed by 2 bases and 5 bases, with 9 bases remaining between them. CDR3 region: CASSYQGWTEAFF. CDR3 bases: TGTGCCAGCAGTTACCAGGGGTGGACTGAAGCTTTCTTT.

The genes are TRBV28 and TRBJ2-7; tentatively, D is TRBD1 (6 bases). Germline CDR1 and CDR2: MDHEN and SYDVKM. The CDR3 extends over 12 amino acids. V dropped 7 bases and J dropped 2 bases, with 9 bases sitting between them. The CDR3 bases are TGTGCCAGCAAGCGGACAGCCTACGAGCAGTACTTC. It encodes CASKRTAYEQYF.

The genes are TRBV5-1 and TRBJ2-7; D remains unclear. V lost 0 bases and J 3 bases, leaving 7 bases between the germline ends. The CDR3 is made up of 13 amino acids. Germline-derived CDR1 and CDR2 are SGHRS and YFSETQ. The CDR3 is CASSLDWGYEQYF. CDR3 nucleotide sequence: TGCGCCAGCAGCTTGGACTGGGGCTACGAGCAGTACTTC. The whole variable domain, remainder taken from reference TRBV5-1 and TRBJ2-7, is KAGVTQTPRYLIKTRGQQVTLSCSPISGHRSVSWYQQTPGQGLQFLFEYFSETQRNKGNFPGRFSGRQFSNSRSEMNVSTLELGDSALYLCASSLDWGYEQYFGPGTRLTVT.

The V and J genes are TRBV11-2 and TRBJ2-2; TRBD2 aligns across 14 bases. Germline V lookup: CDR1 SGHAT, CDR2 FQNNGV. V shed 5 bases and J 3 bases; nucleotides not matched to a gene: 8. The CDR3 is 18 amino acids. CDR3 region: CASSTGLAGGLDTGELFF. Written as DNA, the CDR3 is TGTGCCAGCAGCACCGGACTAGCGGGAGGATTAGACACCGGGGAGCTGTTTTTT.

This sequence joins TRBV7-8 and TRBJ2-7; TRBD2 matches at 7 bases. CDR1 is SGHVS and CDR2 is FQNEAQ in the germline V gene. The CDR3 extends over 15 amino acids. V gave up 6 bases and J gave up 0 bases; unmatched junction bases: 8. CDR3 residues: CASSQSGKSSYEQYF. In DNA form, the CDR3 reads TGTGCCAGCAGTCAGAGCGGGAAGAGCTCCTACGAGCAGTACTTC.

The rearrangement links TRBV14 to TRBJ2-4, with D possibly being TRBD1 (6 bases). Trimming pared 3 bases from V and 14 bases from J, leaving 20 bases between. Germline loops: CDR1 SGHDN, CDR2 FVKESK. The CDR3 is made up of 14 amino acids. The CDR3 sequence: CASSHTRQARGEYF. The CDR3, as DNA: TGTGCCAGCAGCCATACGAGACAGGCTCGAGGGGAGTACTTC. Full variable domain (outside the CDR3, taken from reference TRBV14 and TRBJ2-4): EAGVTQFPSHSVIEKGQTVTLRCDPISGHDNLYWYRRVMGKEIKFLLHFVKESKQDESGMPNNRFLAERTGGTYSTLKVQPAELEDSGVYFCASSHTRQARGEYFGAGTRLSVL.

V is TRBV7-6 and J is TRBJ2-6; D not certain. This CDR3 spans 19 amino acids. The V end was cut by 2 bases, the J end by 0 bases, with 17 bases between. The germline CDR1 and CDR2 sequences are SGHVS and FNYEAQ. CDR3 DNA: TGTGCCAGCAGCTTACCTGGTCGAGACCGAAGCTCTGGGGCCAACGTCCTGACTTTC. Amino acids: CASSLPGRDRSSGANVLTF.

The chain uses TRBV2 and TRBJ1-1, with D unclear. V lost 8 bases and J 8 bases, leaving 9 bases between the germline ends. The germline V gene has CDR1 SNHLY and CDR2 FYNNEI. The CDR3 loop spans 10 amino acids. The CDR3, as DNA: TGTGCCAGCCAAACGATGGAAGCTTTCTTT. Translated: CASQTMEAFF.

The V call is TRBV19, the J call TRBJ1-2, with D tentatively TRBD1 (5 bases). Germline V gene sequence: CDR1 LNHDA, CDR2 SQIVND (reference sequence). The CDR3 covers 12 residues. The V end lost 3 bases, the J end lost 8 bases, and 10 bases lay between the germline ends. The CDR3 sequence is CASSIGGEGYTF. The CDR3 DNA reads as TGTGCCAGTAGTATTGGGGGTGAAGGCTACACCTTC.

The chain links TRBV7-3 to TRBJ2-1, with a weak D call TRBD1 (5 bases). Germline loops: CDR1 SGHTA, CDR2 FQGTGA. V was pared by 6 bases and J by 9 bases, with 30 bases between. This CDR3 contains 18 residues. The DNA of the CDR3 is TGTGCCAGCAGATTTGAGGACACTGGGAACACTTTAGACGGTGAGCAGTTCTTC. Amino acid sequence: CASRFEDTGNTLDGEQFF.

The rearrangement links TRBV6-5 to TRBJ1-1, with D perhaps TRBD1 (5 bases). Trimming pared 2 bases from V and 1 base from J, leaving 5 bases between. The CDR3 is 13 residues long. Germline CDR1 MNHEY, CDR2 SVGAGI. The CDR3 spells CASSYDRNTEAFF. DNA of the CDR3: TGTGCCAGCAGTTACGACAGGAACACTGAAGCTTTCTTT.

This chain uses TRBV7-9 with TRBJ2-5, with 11 bases identical to TRBD2. The CDR3 sequence is 14 residues long. Germline CDR1 and CDR2: SEHNR and FQNEAQ (reference sequence). J lost 2 bases, V lost 9 bases, and 5 bases had no gene match. This CDR3 is CASRASGGQETQYF. Here the CDR3 DNA reads TGTGCCAGTCGAGCTAGCGGGGGGCAAGAGACCCAGTACTTC.

The rearrangement links TRBV5-5 to TRBJ2-7, with D possibly matching TRBD2 (6 bases). V lost 1 base to trimming and J lost 5 bases, with 13 bases between them. Germline CDR1 reads SGHKS; CDR2 reads YYEKEE (reference sequence). The CDR3 extends over 14 amino acids. This chain's CDR3 is CASSLWLANHEQYF. For the CDR3, the DNA is TGTGCCAGCAGCTTGTGGCTAGCGAACCACGAGCAGTACTTC.